This TCR beta chain was retrieved from a study of blood T cell repertoires in COVID-19. The ends lost 1 base at V and 1 base at J; junction bases unmatched: 4. There are 15 residues in the CDR3. Germline CDR1 SGHTA, CDR2 FQGNSA. Sequencing was performed with immunoSEQ multiplex PCR; in TCRdb, only in-frame clones are kept and a portion is missing. The sample lists 650,000 to 800,000 clones; approximately 90% were seen once. This sequence originates from a young woman with acute or convalescent COVID-19. V and J are TRBV7-2 and TRBJ2-7, with 7 bases lining up with TRBD1. The sample consisted of peripheral blood. CDR3 nucleotide sequence: TGTGCCAGCAGCTTAGTCGGGACAGAATCCTACGAGCAGTACTTC. Translation gives CASSLVGTESYEQYF.